The 25 T cell receptor beta chains presented below share a single source sample, sequenced in a study of T cells after posttransplantation cyclophosphamide. Produced via immunoSEQ multiplex PCR; TCRdb's table is partial and in-frame only. The sample carries 4,500 to 7,000 clones, around 92% recorded once. What was sequenced was CD4+ T cells sorted from bone marrow. Receptors originate from a woman aged 55-69 years in good health, CMV-negative, and a related stem cell transplant donor.

The rearrangement joins TRBV10-3 to TRBJ2-4; perhaps TRBD1 as D (6 bases). CDR1 and CDR2 (germline): ENHRY, SYGVKD. The length of the CDR3 is 16 residues. V lost 0 bases and J lost 2, with 11 bases in between. The CDR3 sequence is CAISESQGLTKNIQYF. CDR3 DNA: TGTGCCATCAGTGAGTCGCAGGGGCTTACCAAAAACATTCAGTACTTC.

The chain couples TRBV25-1 to TRBJ2-5; D is perhaps TRBD2 (7 bases). V was clipped by 8 bases and J by 3 bases, with 19 bases between them. This CDR3 is 15 amino acids long. The germline gives CDR1 MGHDK, CDR2 SYGVNS. This CDR3 is CASGLWRGGKETQYF. CDR3 DNA sequence: TGTGCCAGCGGGCTTTGGAGGGGGGGGAAAGAGACCCAGTACTTC.

The rearrangement links TRBV28 to TRBJ1-5, with 8 bases that match TRBD1. Germline V lookup: CDR1 MDHEN, CDR2 SYDVKM. This CDR3 contains 12 residues. The trim removed 11 bases at V and 6 bases at J, leaving 6 bases unmatched. The CDR3 DNA reads as TGTGCCGGGAACAGGGGGAGTCAGCCCCAGCATTTT. This sequence encodes CAGNRGSQPQHF.

The rearrangement joins TRBV19 to TRBJ2-5; tentatively, D is TRBD2 (7 bases). V was shortened by 3 bases and J by 13 bases, with 24 bases between the two germline ends. CDR3 length: 15 residues. CDR1 is LNHDA and CDR2 is SQIVND in the germline V gene (reference sequence). CDR3 sequence (DNA): TGTGCCAGTAGTATGGGGGGGCTGACTCTCGCGGACCGGTACTTC. Amino acid sequence: CASSMGGLTLADRYF.

V usage is TRBV7-9 and J usage is TRBJ2-2; D is possibly TRBD1 (6 bases). Trimming cost V 3 bases and J 4 bases, with 15 bases left between them. The CDR3 is 16 amino acids. Germline CDR1 is SEHNR and CDR2 is FQNEAQ (reference sequence). DNA for the CDR3: TGTGCCAGCAGCTTCCCCCTTGGACAGCCCACCGGGGAGCTGTTTTTT. Its translation is CASSFPLGQPTGELFF.

V is TRBV19 and J is TRBJ1-5; TRBD1 aligns across 8 bases. This CDR3 is built from 14 residues. Germline CDR1 reads LNHDA; CDR2 reads SQIVND (reference sequence). Losses at the gene ends were 10 bases for V and 0 bases for J; bases not matched to a gene: 5. The CDR3: CATRDRYSNQPQHF. CDR3 sequence (DNA): TGTGCCACCCGGGACAGGTATAGCAATCAGCCCCAGCATTTT.

The chain carries TRBV28 and TRBJ2-7; 8 nucleotides align to TRBD1. CDR3 length: 15 residues. Germline V CDR1 and CDR2: MDHEN, SYDVKM. V lost 1 base to trimming and J lost 7 bases; unmatched junction nucleotides: 9. In nucleotides, the CDR3 is TGTGCCAGCAGTTTATATACCTCCGGGACAGGTGAGCAGTACGTC. Translating gives CASSLYTSGTGEQYV.

The chain links TRBV7-2 to TRBJ2-3, with a possible D match to TRBD2 (6 bases). Looked up from germline, CDR1 is SGHTA and CDR2 is FQGNSA. V lost 0 bases and J 14 bases, leaving 15 bases between the germline ends. The CDR3 sequence is 13 residues long. CDR3 DNA: TGTGCCAGCAGCTTAGCCCTCCCTAGCGCGACGTATTTT. Translating gives CASSLALPSATYF.

The chain recombines TRBV27 with TRBJ1-1; a weak D match, TRBD1 (5 bases). Germline V lookup: CDR1 MNHEY, CDR2 SMNVEV (reference sequence). Trimming stripped 5 bases from V and 5 bases from J, with 18 bases between. The CDR3 is made up of 15 amino acids. The CDR3 sequence: CASSDLSRVKTEAFF. The CDR3 DNA reads TGTGCCAGCAGTGATCTTTCCAGGGTAAAGACTGAAGCTTTCTTT.

The chain links TRBV2 to TRBJ1-4; TRBD1 aligns across 10 bases. Unmatched junction bases numbered 9, after V lost 6 bases and J lost 8 bases. This CDR3 spans 15 amino acids. Germline CDR1 SNHLY, CDR2 FYNNEI. The CDR3 DNA follows: TGTGCCAGCAGACCCCACGGGACAGGGGACGAAAAACTGTTTTTT. Protein product: CASRPHGTGDEKLFF.

This chain joins TRBV7-9 and TRBJ2-7, with 7 bases fitting TRBD1. Looked up from germline, CDR1 is SEHNR and CDR2 is FQNEAQ (reference sequence). J was trimmed by 2 bases and V by 2 bases; bases with no gene match: 6. The CDR3 loop spans 15 amino acids. The CDR3 bases are TGTGCCAGCAGCTTAACGACAGGGATCCCCTACGAGCAGTACTTC. Encoded protein: CASSLTTGIPYEQYF.

This sequence joins TRBV2 and TRBJ2-7; TRBD2 matches at 7 bases. The germline V gene encodes CDR1 SNHLY and CDR2 FYNNEI. The CDR3 consists of 15 residues. J gave up 2 bases and V 4 bases, and 8 bases lay outside the gene matches. CDR3 amino acids: CASSVGRGSPYEQYF. In nucleotides, the CDR3 is TGTGCCAGCAGTGTGGGACGCGGGAGTCCCTACGAGCAGTACTTC.

CDR3 in DNA: TGTGCCAGCAGCCTGGAACAAAGGGAGGAGACCCAGTACTTC. Its protein is CASSLEQREETQYF. This rearrangement joins TRBV5-6 to TRBJ2-5; possibly TRBD2 for D (5 bases). CDR1 is SGHDT, CDR2 YYEEEE, per germline. The CDR3 runs to 14 residues. Trimming cost V 4 bases and J 5 bases, with 15 bases left between them.

V and J are TRBV19 and TRBJ1-2, with D perhaps TRBD1 (5 bases). The V end lost 4 bases, the J end lost 1 base, and 10 bases lay between the germline ends. The CDR3 length is 14 residues. Germline CDR1 reads LNHDA; CDR2 reads SQIVND (reference sequence). This CDR3 reads CASSKRDSNYGYTF. The CDR3 region has the DNA TGTGCCAGTAGTAAGCGTGACAGTAACTATGGCTACACCTTC. Together with reference TRBV19 and TRBJ1-2, the CDR3 gives the full variable domain: DGGITQSPKYLFRKEGQNVTLSCEQNLNHDAMYWYRQDPGQGLRLIYYSQIVNDFQKGDIAEGYSVSREKKESFPLTVTSAQKNPTAFYLCASSKRDSNYGYTFGSGTRLTVV.

V and J are TRBV4-3 and TRBJ2-3, with TRBD1 matching over 11 bases. Germline CDR1 LGHNA, CDR2 YSLEER. The V and J ends lost 0 bases and 2 bases, in that order; junction bases with no gene match: 19. The CDR3 is made up of 22 amino acids. The CDR3 nucleotides read TGCGCCAGCAGCCAAGATAGGGGAAGAGGACAGGGGGCGCAATGGAACACAGATACGCAGTATTTT. Protein sequence: CASSQDRGRGQGAQWNTDTQYF.

The rearrangement uses TRBV11-2 and TRBJ2-7, with TRBD1 matching 9 bases. Germline-derived CDR1 and CDR2 are SGHAT and FQNNGV. The ends lost 1 base at V and 4 bases at J; junction bases unmatched: 2. The CDR3 sequence is 14 residues long. The CDR3 nucleotides read TGTGCCAGCAGCTTAGGGACAGGGGAGTACGAGCAGTACGTC. Residues: CASSLGTGEYEQYV.

The chain couples TRBV5-4 to TRBJ1-6; 7 bases fit TRBD1. Germline trimming cut 0 bases from V and 0 bases from J; bases unmatched to any gene: 9. This CDR3 region has 19 residues. The germline V gene encodes CDR1 SGHNT and CDR2 YYREEE (reference sequence). CDR3 sequence reads: CASSLAPRGVSSYNSPLHF. The CDR3 DNA is TGTGCCAGCAGCTTGGCCCCCAGGGGGGTGAGCTCCTATAATTCACCCCTCCACTTT.

The chain recombines TRBV5-5 with TRBJ1-1; D unresolved. The germline gives CDR1 SGHKS, CDR2 YYEKEE (reference sequence). The V gene lost 0 bases and the J gene lost 7 bases, with 10 bases spanning the gap. There are 13 residues in the CDR3. Here the CDR3 DNA reads TGTGCCAGCAGCTTGGACTCGAGTGTTGAAGCTTTCTTT. Encoded protein: CASSLDSSVEAFF.

CDR3 nucleotides: TGTGCCAGCAGTGTACAGGGGGCCAAAAACATTCAGTACTTC. It translates to CASSVQGAKNIQYF. The V and J genes are TRBV27 and TRBJ2-4; 7 nucleotides agree with TRBD1. CDR1 is MNHEY, CDR2 SMNVEV, per germline (reference sequence). Germline trimming cut 5 bases from V and 1 base from J; bases unmatched to any gene: 2. CDR3 size: 14 residues.

This chain joins TRBV6-5 and TRBJ2-7; no firm D call. The CDR3 has 12 amino acids. Looked up from germline, CDR1 is MNHEY and CDR2 is SVGAGI. V was trimmed by 6 bases and J by 3 bases, leaving 9 bases between them. The CDR3 region has the DNA TGTGCCAGCAGGTCAGGCGTCTACGAGCAGTACTTC. This sequence encodes CASRSGVYEQYF.

This CDR3 reads CASSPRPGSETQYF. DNA for the CDR3: TGTGCCAGCAGCCCCAGACCAGGGTCGGAGACCCAGTACTTC. The chain recombines TRBV7-2 with TRBJ2-5; TRBD1 might be the D (5 bases). Germline V gene lookup returns CDR1 SGHTA and CDR2 FQGNSA. The V end lost 5 bases, the J end lost 5 bases, and 15 bases lay between the germline ends. CDR3 length: 14 amino acids.

The V call is TRBV9, the J call TRBJ1-1, with D possibly matching TRBD1 (5 bases). There are 13 residues in the CDR3. V shed 5 bases and J shed 1 base, with 9 bases lying between them. The germline V gene has CDR1 SGDLS and CDR2 YYNGEE. The CDR3 DNA reads TGTGCCAGCAGGAGTGACAGGAACACTGAAGCTTTCTTT. It specifies CASRSDRNTEAFF.

The V gene is TRBV19, the J gene TRBJ2-3, with 9 bases matching TRBD2. This CDR3 has 16 amino acids. Germline V gene sequence: CDR1 LNHDA, CDR2 SQIVND (reference sequence). Losses at the gene ends were 8 bases for V and 0 bases for J; bases not matched to a gene: 9. CDR3: CASALLSGSSTDTQYF. DNA of the CDR3: TGTGCCAGTGCGCTACTTAGCGGGAGTAGCACAGATACGCAGTATTTT.

The chain employs TRBV6-5 and TRBJ2-1, with 9 nucleotides matching TRBD1. V shed 5 bases and J 7 bases; nucleotides not matched to a gene: 6. Germline lookup yields CDR1 MNHEY and CDR2 SVGAGI. The CDR3 sequence is 14 residues long. The CDR3 region is CASSRDRVMNEQFF. Written as DNA, the CDR3 is TGTGCCAGCAGTAGGGACAGGGTTATGAATGAGCAGTTCTTC.

The chain combines TRBV7-9 with TRBJ1-3; tentatively, D is TRBD1 (6 bases). CDR1 and CDR2 from the germline V gene are SEHNR and FQNEAQ (reference sequence). Trimming left V 4 bases short and J 0 bases short, with 13 bases between. This CDR3 comprises 16 residues. The DNA of the CDR3 is TGTGCCAGCAGCTCCCAGGAGACAGGCTCTGGAAACACCATATATTTT. It codes for CASSSQETGSGNTIYF. The whole variable domain, remainder taken from reference TRBV7-9 and TRBJ1-3, is DTGVSQNPRHKITKRGQNVTFRCDPISEHNRLYWYRQTLGQGPEFLTYFQNEAQLEKSRLLSDRFSAERPKGSFSTLEIQRTEQGDSAMYLCASSSQETGSGNTIYFGEGSWLTVV.